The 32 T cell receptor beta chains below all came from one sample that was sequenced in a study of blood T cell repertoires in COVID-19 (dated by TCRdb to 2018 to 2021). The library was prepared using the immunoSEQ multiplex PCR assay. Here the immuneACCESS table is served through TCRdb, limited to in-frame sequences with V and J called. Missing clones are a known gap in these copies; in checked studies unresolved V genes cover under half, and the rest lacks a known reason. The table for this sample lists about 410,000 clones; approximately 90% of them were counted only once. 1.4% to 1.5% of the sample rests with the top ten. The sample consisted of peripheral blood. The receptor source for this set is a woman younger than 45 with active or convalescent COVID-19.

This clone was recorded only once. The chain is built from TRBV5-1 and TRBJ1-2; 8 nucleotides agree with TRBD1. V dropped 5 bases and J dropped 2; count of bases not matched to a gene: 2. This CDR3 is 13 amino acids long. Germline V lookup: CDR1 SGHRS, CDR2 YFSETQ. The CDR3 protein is CASRDRENYGYTF. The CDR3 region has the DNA TGCGCCAGCAGGGACAGGGAGAACTATGGCTACACCTTC.

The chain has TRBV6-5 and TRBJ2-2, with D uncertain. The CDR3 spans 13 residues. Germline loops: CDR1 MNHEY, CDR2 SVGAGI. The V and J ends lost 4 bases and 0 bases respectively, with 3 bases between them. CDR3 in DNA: TGTGCCAGCAGTTCCTCGAACACCGGGGAGCTGTTTTTT. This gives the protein CASSSSNTGELFF.

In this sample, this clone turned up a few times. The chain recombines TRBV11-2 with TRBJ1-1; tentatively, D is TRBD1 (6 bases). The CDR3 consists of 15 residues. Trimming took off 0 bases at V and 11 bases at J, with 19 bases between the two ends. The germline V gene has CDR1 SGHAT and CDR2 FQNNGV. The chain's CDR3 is CASSLDPGYRETAFF. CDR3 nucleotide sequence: TGTGCCAGCAGCTTAGATCCTGGTTACAGGGAGACGGCTTTCTTT. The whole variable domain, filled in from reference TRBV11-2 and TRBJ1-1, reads EAGVAQSPRYKIIEKRQSVAFWCNPISGHATLYWYQQILGQGPKLLIQFQNNGVVDDSQLPKDRFSAERLKGVDSTLKIQPAKLEDSAVYLCASSLDPGYRETAFFGQGTRLTVV.

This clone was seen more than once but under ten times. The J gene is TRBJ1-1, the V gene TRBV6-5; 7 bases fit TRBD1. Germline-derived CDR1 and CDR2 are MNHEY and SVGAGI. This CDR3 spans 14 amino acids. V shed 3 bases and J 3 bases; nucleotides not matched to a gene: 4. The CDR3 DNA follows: TGTGCCAGCAGTTATCGAGACAGGGACACTGAAGCTTTCTTT. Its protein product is CASSYRDRDTEAFF.

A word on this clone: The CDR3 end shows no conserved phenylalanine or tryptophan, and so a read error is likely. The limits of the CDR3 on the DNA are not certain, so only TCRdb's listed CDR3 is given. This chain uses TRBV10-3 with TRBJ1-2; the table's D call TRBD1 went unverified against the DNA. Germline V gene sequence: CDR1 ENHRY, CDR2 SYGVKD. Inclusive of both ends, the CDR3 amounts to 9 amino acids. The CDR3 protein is CAIQGNGRS.

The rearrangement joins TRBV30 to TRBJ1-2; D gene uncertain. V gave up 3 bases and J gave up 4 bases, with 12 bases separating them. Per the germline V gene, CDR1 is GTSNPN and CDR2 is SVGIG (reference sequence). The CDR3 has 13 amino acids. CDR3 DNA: TGTGCCTGGAGGAGGCAGAATGGCTATGGCTACACCTTC. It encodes CAWRRQNGYGYTF.

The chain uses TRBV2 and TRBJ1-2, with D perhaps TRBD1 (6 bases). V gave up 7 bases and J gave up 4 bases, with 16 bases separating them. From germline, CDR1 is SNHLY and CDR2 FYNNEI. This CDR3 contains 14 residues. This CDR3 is CASIEQGVGYGYTF. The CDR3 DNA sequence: TGTGCCAGCATCGAACAGGGAGTTGGCTATGGCTACACCTTC.

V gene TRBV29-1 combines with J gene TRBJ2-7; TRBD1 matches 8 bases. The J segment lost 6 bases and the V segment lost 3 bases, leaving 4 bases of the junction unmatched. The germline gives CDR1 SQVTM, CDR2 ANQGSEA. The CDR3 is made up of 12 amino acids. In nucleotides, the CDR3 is TGCAGCGTTGACGGGACAGGCGGCGAGCAGTACTTC. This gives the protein CSVDGTGGEQYF.

DNA of the CDR3: TGTGCCAGCAGTCCAGGGAACGAGCAGTACTTC. Translation: CASSPGNEQYF. J is TRBJ2-7 and V is TRBV2; TRBD1 is a possible D gene (5 bases). The CDR3 runs to 11 residues. V was clipped by 5 bases and J by 5 bases, with 7 bases between them. Germline V gene sequence: CDR1 SNHLY, CDR2 FYNNEI.

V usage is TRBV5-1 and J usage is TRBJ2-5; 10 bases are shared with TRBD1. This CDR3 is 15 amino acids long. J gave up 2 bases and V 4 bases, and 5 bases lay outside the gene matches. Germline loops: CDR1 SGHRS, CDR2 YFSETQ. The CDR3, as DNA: TGCGCCAGCAGCGAGGGACAGGGGACACAAGAGACCCAGTACTTC. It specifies CASSEGQGTQETQYF.

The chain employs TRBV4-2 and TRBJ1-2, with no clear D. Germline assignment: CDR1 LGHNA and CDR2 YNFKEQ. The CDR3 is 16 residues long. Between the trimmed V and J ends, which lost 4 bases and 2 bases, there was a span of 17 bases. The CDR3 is CASSRTTTEGNYGYTF. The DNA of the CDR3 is TGTGCCAGCAGCCGAACCACCACGGAGGGAAACTATGGCTACACCTTC.

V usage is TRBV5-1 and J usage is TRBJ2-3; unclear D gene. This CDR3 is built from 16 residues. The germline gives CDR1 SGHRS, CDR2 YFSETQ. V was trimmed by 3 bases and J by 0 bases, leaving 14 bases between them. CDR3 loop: CASSSEFTRSTDTQYF. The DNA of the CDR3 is TGCGCCAGCAGCTCCGAGTTTACCAGGAGCACAGATACGCAGTATTTT.

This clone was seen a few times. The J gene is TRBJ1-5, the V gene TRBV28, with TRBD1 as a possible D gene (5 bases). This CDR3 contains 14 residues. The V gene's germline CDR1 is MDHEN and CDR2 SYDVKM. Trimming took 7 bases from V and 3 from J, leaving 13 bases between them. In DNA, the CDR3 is TGTGCCAGCAATAGTTTACAGGTCAATCAGCCCCAGCATTTT. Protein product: CASNSLQVNQPQHF.

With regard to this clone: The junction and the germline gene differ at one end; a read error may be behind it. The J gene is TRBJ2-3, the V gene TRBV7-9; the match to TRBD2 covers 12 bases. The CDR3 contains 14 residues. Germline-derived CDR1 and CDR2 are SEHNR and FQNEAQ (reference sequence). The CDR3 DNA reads TGTGCCAGCAGCTTAGGCCTAGCGGGGGGGCCTGTGGATTTT. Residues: CASSLGLAGGPVDF.

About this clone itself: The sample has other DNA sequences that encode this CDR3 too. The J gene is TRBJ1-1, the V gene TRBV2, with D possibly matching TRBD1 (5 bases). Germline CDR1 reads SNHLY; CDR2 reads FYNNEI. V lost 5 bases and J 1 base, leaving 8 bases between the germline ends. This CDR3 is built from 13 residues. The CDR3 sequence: CASSYTGNTEAFF. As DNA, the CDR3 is TGTGCCAGCAGTTATACAGGGAACACTGAAGCTTTCTTT.

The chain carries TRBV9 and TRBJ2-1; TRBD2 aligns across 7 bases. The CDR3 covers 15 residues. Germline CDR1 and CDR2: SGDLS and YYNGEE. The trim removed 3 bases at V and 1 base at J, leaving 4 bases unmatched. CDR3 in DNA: TGTGCCAGCAGCGCTCTAGCGGAGTCCTACAATGAGCAGTTCTTC. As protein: CASSALAESYNEQFF. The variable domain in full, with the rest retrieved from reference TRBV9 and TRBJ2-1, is DSGVTQTPKHLITATGQRVTLRCSPRSGDLSVYWYQQSLDQGLQFLIQYYNGEERAKGNILERFSAQQFPDLHSELNLSSLELGDSALYFCASSALAESYNEQFFGPGTRLTVL.

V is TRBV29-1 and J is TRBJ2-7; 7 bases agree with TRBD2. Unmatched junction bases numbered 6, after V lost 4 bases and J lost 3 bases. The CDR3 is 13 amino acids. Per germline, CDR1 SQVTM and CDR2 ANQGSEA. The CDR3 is CSVVTWEGYEQYF. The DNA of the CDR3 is TGCAGCGTTGTCACGTGGGAGGGCTACGAGCAGTACTTC.

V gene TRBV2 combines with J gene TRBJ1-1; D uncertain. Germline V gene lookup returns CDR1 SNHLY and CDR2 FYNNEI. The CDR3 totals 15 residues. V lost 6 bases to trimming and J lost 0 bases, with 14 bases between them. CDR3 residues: CASRQEGSLNTEAFF. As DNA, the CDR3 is TGTGCCAGCAGACAAGAGGGCAGCTTGAACACTGAAGCTTTCTTT.

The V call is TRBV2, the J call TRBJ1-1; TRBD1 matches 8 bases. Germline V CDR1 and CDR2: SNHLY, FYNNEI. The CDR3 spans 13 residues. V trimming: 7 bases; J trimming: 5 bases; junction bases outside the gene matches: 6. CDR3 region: CASTLDRETEAFF. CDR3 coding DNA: TGTGCCAGCACCCTGGACAGGGAAACTGAAGCTTTCTTT.

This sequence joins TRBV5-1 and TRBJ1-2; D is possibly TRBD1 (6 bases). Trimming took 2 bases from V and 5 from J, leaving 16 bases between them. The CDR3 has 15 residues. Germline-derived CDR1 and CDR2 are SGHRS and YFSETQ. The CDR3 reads CASSLGGDTGYGYTF. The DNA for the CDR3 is TGCGCCAGCAGCTTAGGGGGGGATACAGGGTATGGCTACACCTTC.

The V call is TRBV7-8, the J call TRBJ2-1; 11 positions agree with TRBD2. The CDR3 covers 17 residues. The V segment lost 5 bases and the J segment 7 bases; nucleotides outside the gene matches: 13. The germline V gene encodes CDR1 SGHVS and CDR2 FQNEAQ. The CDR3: CASSPRTSGQSVNEQFF. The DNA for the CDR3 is TGTGCCAGCAGCCCTCGGACTAGCGGGCAATCGGTGAATGAGCAGTTCTTC.

The CDR3 nucleotides read TGCGCCAGCAGTCAAACAGGGCCGGCGGCCGGGGAGCTGTTTTTT. This sequence encodes CASSQTGPAAGELFF. The V gene is TRBV10-2, the J gene TRBJ2-2, with D possibly matching TRBD1 (6 bases). In germline, CDR1 is WSHSY, CDR2 SAAADI. The germline V and J ends were trimmed by 5 bases and 6 bases, with 16 bases remaining between them. The CDR3 is made up of 15 amino acids.

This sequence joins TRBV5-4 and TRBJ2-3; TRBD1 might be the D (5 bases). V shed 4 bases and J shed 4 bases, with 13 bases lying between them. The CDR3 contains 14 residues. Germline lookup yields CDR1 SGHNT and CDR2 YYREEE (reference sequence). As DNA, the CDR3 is TGTGCCAGCAGCGGGGCAGGGTGGGCAGATACGCAGTATTTT. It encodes CASSGAGWADTQYF.

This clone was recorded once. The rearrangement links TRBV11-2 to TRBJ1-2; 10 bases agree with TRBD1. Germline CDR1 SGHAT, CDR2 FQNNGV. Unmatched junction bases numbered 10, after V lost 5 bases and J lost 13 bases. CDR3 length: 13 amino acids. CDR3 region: CASSDRDRGVCTF. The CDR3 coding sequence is TGTGCCAGCAGCGACCGGGACAGGGGCGTATGCACCTTC.

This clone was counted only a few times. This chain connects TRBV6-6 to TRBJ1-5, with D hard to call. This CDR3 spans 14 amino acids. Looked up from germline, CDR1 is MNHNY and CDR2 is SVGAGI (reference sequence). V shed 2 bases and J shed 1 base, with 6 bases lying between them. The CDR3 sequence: CASSYPESNQPQHF. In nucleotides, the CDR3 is TGTGCCAGCAGTTACCCAGAAAGCAATCAGCCCCAGCATTTT.

The CDR3 loop is CASSQFSGELFF. The CDR3 nucleotides are TGTGCCAGCAGCCAATTCTCCGGGGAGCTGTTTTTT. The rearrangement joins TRBV3-1 (or the pseudogene TRBV3-2) to TRBJ2-2; the D is unclear. The CDR3 is 12 residues long. Trimming took 2 bases from V and 6 from J, leaving 4 bases between them. Germline CDR1 reads LGHDT; CDR2 reads YNNKEL (reference sequence).

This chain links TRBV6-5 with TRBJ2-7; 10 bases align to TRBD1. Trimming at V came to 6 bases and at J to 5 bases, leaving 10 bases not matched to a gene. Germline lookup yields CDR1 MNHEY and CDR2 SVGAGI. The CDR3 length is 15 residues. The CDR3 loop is CASRKPGQGYHEQYF. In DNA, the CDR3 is TGTGCCAGCAGAAAGCCGGGACAGGGGTATCACGAGCAGTACTTC.

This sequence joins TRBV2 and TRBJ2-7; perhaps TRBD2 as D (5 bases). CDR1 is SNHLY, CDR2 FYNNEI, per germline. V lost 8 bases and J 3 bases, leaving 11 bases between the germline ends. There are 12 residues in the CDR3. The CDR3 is CASAQRNYEQYF. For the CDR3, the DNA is TGTGCCAGCGCGCAGCGGAACTACGAGCAGTACTTC.

The chain's CDR3 is CASSSWTGVRNQPQHF. CDR3 nucleotide sequence: TGTGCCAGCAGCTCTTGGACAGGGGTCCGCAATCAGCCCCAGCATTTT. The V and J genes are TRBV7-2 and TRBJ1-5, with 9 bases lining up with TRBD1. After removal of 4 bases from V and 2 bases from J, the junction contained 6 bases not matched to a gene. Germline CDR1 is SGHTA and CDR2 is FQGNSA. The CDR3 totals 16 residues.

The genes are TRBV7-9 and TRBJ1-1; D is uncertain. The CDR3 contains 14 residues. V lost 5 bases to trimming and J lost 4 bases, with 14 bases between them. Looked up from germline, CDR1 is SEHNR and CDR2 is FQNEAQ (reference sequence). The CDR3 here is CASSPQAGSTEAFF. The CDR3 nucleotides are TGTGCCAGCAGCCCCCAGGCGGGGAGCACTGAAGCTTTCTTT. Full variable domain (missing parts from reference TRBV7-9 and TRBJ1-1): DTGVSQNPRHKITKRGQNVTFRCDPISEHNRLYWYRQTLGQGPEFLTYFQNEAQLEKSRLLSDRFSAERPKGSFSTLEIQRTEQGDSAMYLCASSPQAGSTEAFFGQGTRLTVV.

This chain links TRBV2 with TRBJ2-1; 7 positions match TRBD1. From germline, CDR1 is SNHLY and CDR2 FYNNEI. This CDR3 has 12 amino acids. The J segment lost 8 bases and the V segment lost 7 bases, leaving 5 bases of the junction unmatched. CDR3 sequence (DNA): TGTGCCAGCAAGGAAGGGGGCGATGAGCAGTTCTTC. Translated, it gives CASKEGGDEQFF.

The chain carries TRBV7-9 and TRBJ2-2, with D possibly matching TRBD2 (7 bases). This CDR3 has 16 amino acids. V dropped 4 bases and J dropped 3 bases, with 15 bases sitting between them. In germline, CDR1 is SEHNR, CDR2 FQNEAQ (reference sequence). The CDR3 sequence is CASSSERGHDTGELFF. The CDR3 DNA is TGTGCCAGCAGCTCCGAGCGGGGACATGACACCGGGGAGCTGTTTTTT.